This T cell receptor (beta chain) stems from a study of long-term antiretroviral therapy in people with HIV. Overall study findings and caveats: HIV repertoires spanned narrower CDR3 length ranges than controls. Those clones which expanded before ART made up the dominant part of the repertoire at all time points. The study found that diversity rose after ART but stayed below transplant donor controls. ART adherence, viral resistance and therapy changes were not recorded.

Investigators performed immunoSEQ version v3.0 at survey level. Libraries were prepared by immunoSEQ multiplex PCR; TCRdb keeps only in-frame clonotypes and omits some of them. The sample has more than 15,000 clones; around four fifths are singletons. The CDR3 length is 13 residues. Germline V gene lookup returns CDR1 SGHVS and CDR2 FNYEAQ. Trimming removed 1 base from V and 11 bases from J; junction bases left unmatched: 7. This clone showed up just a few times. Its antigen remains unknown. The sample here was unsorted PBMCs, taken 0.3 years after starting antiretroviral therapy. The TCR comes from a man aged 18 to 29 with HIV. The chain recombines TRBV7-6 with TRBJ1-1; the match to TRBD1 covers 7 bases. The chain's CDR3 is CASSLDNRGGAFF. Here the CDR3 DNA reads TGTGCCAGCAGCTTAGACAACAGGGGCGGTGCTTTCTTT.